This T cell receptor beta chain emerged from a study of Ad26.COV2.S vaccination and SARS-CoV-2 variants. Treatment defined: around 19 received Ad26.COV2.S at low or high dose, single or two shots; about 5 received placebo; per-sample allocation not given. Sampling was performed 63 days after the first vaccine or placebo injection. Produced via immunoSEQ multiplex PCR; TCRdb's table is partial and in-frame only. The sample records roughly 400,000 clones, about 91% being singletons. With V trimmed by 2 bases and J by 6 bases, 4 bases remained unmatched. Germline CDR1 SGHVS, CDR2 FQNEAQ. The length of the CDR3 is 15 residues.

The V gene is TRBV7-8, the J gene TRBJ1-1, with 12 bases fitting TRBD1. Sequenced here: peripheral blood, sampled in a trial of Ad26.COV2.S vaccine versus placebo. This TCR was recovered from a person aged 18-60 years who received the Ad26.COV2.S COVID-19 vaccine or a placebo. CDR3 sequence (DNA): TGTGCCAGCAGCTTAAGGGACAGGGGGCGAGCTGAAGCTTTCTTT. It translates to CASSLRDRGRAEAFF.